The 10 T cell receptor beta chains below come from one sample, sequenced in a study of T-cell memory formation after mild COVID-19. TCRdb reanalysed the 5' RACE reads using MiXCR and keeps one entry per CDR3 protein. The sample has about 610,000 distinct CDR3 sequences; approximately 15% are singletons. The source material was PBMCs or a T cell subset sorted from them (not recorded which). The receptors derive from an adult woman who had mild COVID-19 (a few samples of this study predate the infection). Cell type and time point are not known.

This clonotype appeared many times. The chain uses TRBV5-1 and TRBJ2-1, with D unresolved. The CDR3 totals 14 residues. The ends were cut back, 7 bases at V and 0 bases at J, with 11 bases in the middle. The germline V gene encodes CDR1 SGHRS and CDR2 YFSETQ. In DNA, the CDR3 is TGCGCCAGCCGAAGGGAAAGCTCCTACAATGAGCAGTTCTTC. Amino acid sequence: CASRRESSYNEQFF.

The chain combines TRBV3-1 with TRBJ2-1; 11 nucleotides match TRBD2. The junction had 6 bases not matched to a gene; V was cut back by 5 bases and J by 3 bases. Germline loops: CDR1 LGHDT, CDR2 YNNKEL (reference sequence). CDR3 size: 16 residues. As DNA, the CDR3 is TGTGCCAGCAGCGTACCCGGGACTAGCGGCTACAATGAGCAGTTCTTC. Translation gives CASSVPGTSGYNEQFF.

The V and J genes are TRBV18 and TRBJ2-7, with 7 nucleotides matching TRBD2. Germline V CDR1 and CDR2: KGHSH, LQKENI. The ends lost 3 bases at V and 3 bases at J; junction bases unmatched: 8. The CDR3 extends over 15 amino acids. The CDR3 region has the DNA TGTGCCAGCTCACCCCTGAGCGGGGCGATCTACGAGCAGTACTTC. Translated: CASSPLSGAIYEQYF.

The chain employs TRBV3-1 and TRBJ2-7; 10 positions agree with TRBD1. Germline V CDR1 and CDR2: LGHDT, YNNKEL (reference sequence). J lost 1 base, V lost 4 bases, and 7 bases had no gene match. The CDR3 totals 16 residues. Here the CDR3 DNA reads TGTGCCAGCAGCCCCCTCGGACAGGGGGTTTCCTACGAGCAGTACTTC. It yields the protein CASSPLGQGVSYEQYF.

The chain joins TRBV30 to TRBJ2-3, with D possibly matching TRBD2 (6 bases). V lost 0 bases to trimming and J lost 2 bases, with 15 bases between them. Germline V lookup: CDR1 GTSNPN, CDR2 SVGIG (reference sequence). The CDR3 spans 16 residues. As DNA, the CDR3 is TGTGCCTGGAGTGTACTGGAGGGAGACTTCACAGATACGCAGTATTTT. Translating gives CAWSVLEGDFTDTQYF.

This clonotype came up a few times. This sequence joins TRBV5-1 and TRBJ2-1; D possibly corresponds to TRBD2 (5 bases). With 0 bases removed from V and 8 bases from J, the gap between germline ends came to 12 bases. The CDR3 sequence is 14 residues long. Germline V gene sequence: CDR1 SGHRS, CDR2 YFSETQ. The CDR3 loop reads CASSLATSRDEQFF. The CDR3 coding sequence is TGCGCCAGCAGCTTGGCCACTAGTCGGGATGAGCAGTTCTTC.

This clonotype was seen a few times. This sequence joins TRBV7-6 and TRBJ2-1; 14 positions match TRBD2. V gave up 5 bases and J gave up 8 bases; unmatched junction bases: 8. Germline V gene data show CDR1 as SGHVS and CDR2 as FNYEAQ. The CDR3 totals 16 residues. This CDR3 reads CASSEAGTSGSHEQFF. The CDR3 bases are TGTGCCAGCAGCGAAGCCGGGACTAGCGGGAGTCATGAGCAGTTCTTC.

This clonotype occurred a few times. V gene TRBV7-9 combines with J gene TRBJ1-2; TRBD1 matches at 10 bases. Germline V CDR1 and CDR2: SEHNR, FQNEAQ (reference sequence). The V gene end was trimmed by 2 bases and the J gene end by 3 bases; junction bases not matched to a gene: 6. The length of the CDR3 is 16 residues. DNA of the CDR3: TGTGCCAGCAGCTTAAGGGACAGGGGACCGGACTATGGCTACACCTTC. Its translation: CASSLRDRGPDYGYTF.

This chain connects TRBV11-2 to TRBJ2-7, with a tentative D call TRBD1 (5 bases). V lost 3 bases, J lost 6 bases, and 9 bases lay in between. The germline CDR1 and CDR2 sequences are SGHAT and FQNNGV. The CDR3 contains 12 residues. The CDR3 region has the DNA TGTGCCAGCAGCTTGGATAGGGGCGAGCAGTACTTC. Its translation: CASSLDRGEQYF.

The genes are TRBV15 and TRBJ2-7; 10 bases are shared with TRBD1. The CDR3 runs 15 residues. Unmatched junction bases numbered 2, after V lost 0 bases and J lost 3 bases. In germline, CDR1 is LNHNV, CDR2 YYDKDF (reference sequence). CDR3 coding DNA: TGTGCCACCAGCAGAGAGGGACAGGGGTTCTACGAGCAGTACTTC. Its protein product is CATSREGQGFYEQYF.